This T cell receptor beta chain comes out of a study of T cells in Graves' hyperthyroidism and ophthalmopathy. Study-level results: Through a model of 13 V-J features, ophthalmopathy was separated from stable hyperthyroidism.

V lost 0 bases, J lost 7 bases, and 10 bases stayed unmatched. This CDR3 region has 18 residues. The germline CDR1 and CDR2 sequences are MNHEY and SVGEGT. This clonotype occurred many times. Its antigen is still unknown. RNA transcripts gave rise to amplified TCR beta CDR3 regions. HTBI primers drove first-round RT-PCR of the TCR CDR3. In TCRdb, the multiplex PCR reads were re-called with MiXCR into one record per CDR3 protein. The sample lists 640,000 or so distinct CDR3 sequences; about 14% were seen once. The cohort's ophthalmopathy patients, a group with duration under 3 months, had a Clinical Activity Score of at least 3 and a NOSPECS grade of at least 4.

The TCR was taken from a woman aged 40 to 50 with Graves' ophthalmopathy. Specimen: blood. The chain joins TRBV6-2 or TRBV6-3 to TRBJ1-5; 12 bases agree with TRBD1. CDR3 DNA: TGTGCCAGCAGTTACTCAGGGACAGGGGGCTCCGATCACCAGCCCCAGCATTTT. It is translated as CASSYSGTGGSDHQPQHF.